These 26 T cell receptor beta chains originate from one sample sequenced in a study of graft-versus-host responses after intestinal transplantation. Tissue processing of the graft released intraepithelial and lamina propria lymphocytes from it. Measured with immunoSEQ multiplex PCR; TCRdb has only the in-frame clones, and not every one. The sample carries approximately 15,000 clones, around three quarters recorded once. The source material was ileum tissue, sampled roughly 3.5 months after intestinal transplant. The receptors stem from a human patient who received an intestinal transplant, so some T cells may come from the graft donor.

The chain uses TRBV2 and TRBJ2-1; D could derive from TRBD1 or TRBD2 (5 bases each). V was clipped by 5 bases and J by 5 bases, with 19 bases between them. Per germline, CDR1 SNHLY and CDR2 FYNNEI. This CDR3 comprises 16 residues. The CDR3 reads CASSKGPPLKDNEQFF. The CDR3 DNA is TGTGCCAGCAGTAAGGGACCACCACTAAAAGACAATGAGCAGTTCTTC.

Details on this clone: Different DNA sequences within this sample yield the same CDR3. The chain carries TRBV13 and TRBJ2-1; perhaps TRBD2 as D (6 bases). Germline CDR1 PRHDT, CDR2 FYEKMQ (reference sequence). There are 14 residues in the CDR3. V lost 5 bases and J lost 5, with 13 bases in between. CDR3 loop: CASSPRLVNNEQFF. For the CDR3, the DNA is TGTGCCAGCAGCCCCAGACTAGTTAACAATGAGCAGTTCTTC.

CDR3 in amino acids: CASSSTSGWGHTEAFF. The CDR3 bases are TGTGCCAGCAGCTCGACCTCAGGGTGGGGGCACACTGAAGCTTTCTTT. The chain employs TRBV7-8 and TRBJ1-1, with D perhaps TRBD1 (6 bases). There are 16 residues in the CDR3. The germline CDR1 and CDR2 sequences are SGHVS and FQNEAQ. Trimming left V 4 bases short and J 3 bases short, with 18 bases between.

The rearrangement joins TRBV6-5 to TRBJ1-1; D unresolved. V lost 7 bases and J 1 base, leaving 16 bases between the germline ends. The CDR3 is made up of 15 amino acids. Looked up from germline, CDR1 is MNHEY and CDR2 is SVGAGI. The CDR3: CASTITAGSNTEAFF. CDR3 in DNA: TGTGCCAGCACCATAACAGCCGGGTCGAACACTGAAGCTTTCTTT.

The chain carries TRBV2 and TRBJ2-7; D is perhaps TRBD1 (5 bases). CDR1 is SNHLY and CDR2 is FYNNEI in the germline V gene. This CDR3 is built from 16 residues. The germline V and J ends were trimmed by 3 bases and 2 bases, with 17 bases remaining between them. The chain's CDR3 is CASSEAGHSPPYEQYF. CDR3 nucleotide sequence: TGTGCCAGCAGTGAGGCCGGACACTCGCCTCCCTACGAGCAGTACTTC.

V usage is TRBV7-9 and J usage is TRBJ1-1; D gene uncertain. CDR1 is SEHNR, CDR2 FQNEAQ, per germline (reference sequence). This CDR3 has 14 residues. The V and J ends lost 4 bases and 3 bases respectively, with 12 bases between them. The CDR3, as DNA: TGTGCCAGCAGCTATTCCGGGCCCTACACTGAAGCTTTCTTT. It specifies CASSYSGPYTEAFF.

The chain couples TRBV4-1 to TRBJ1-5; D may be TRBD1 (6 bases). Between the trimmed V and J ends, which lost 4 bases and 0 bases, there was a span of 10 bases. CDR1 and CDR2 from the germline V gene are MGHRA and YSYEKL. The CDR3 consists of 15 residues. This CDR3 is CASSPGHYSNQPQHF. The CDR3 DNA reads TGCGCCAGCAGCCCGGGACACTATAGCAATCAGCCCCAGCATTTT.

The sample holds a few counts of this clone. This sequence joins TRBV6-6 and TRBJ2-2; the D is unclear. CDR3 length equals 13 residues. Germline CDR1 reads MNHNY; CDR2 reads SVGAGI (reference sequence). The V gene lost 5 bases and the J gene lost 0 bases, with 4 bases spanning the gap. The DNA of the CDR3 is TGTGCCAGCAGTCCTGCGAACACCGGGGAGCTGTTTTTT. It translates to CASSPANTGELFF.

This clone came up a few times. The CDR3, as DNA: TGTGCCAGCACCCCTGGGAGGGAACATGAGCAGTTCTTC. It encodes CASTPGREHEQFF. The chain links TRBV6-1 to TRBJ2-1, with 7 bases lining up with TRBD2. CDR1 and CDR2 from the germline V gene are MNHNS and SASEGT. V was clipped by 7 bases and J by 8 bases; unmatched bases: 8. The CDR3 totals 13 residues.

The CDR3 region has the DNA TGTGCCAGTCGCAGGAGCCTAGGGTACGAGCAGTACTTC. Its translation: CASRRSLGYEQYF. The chain recombines TRBV27 with TRBJ2-7; D is ambiguous. There are 13 residues in the CDR3. With 9 bases removed from V and 4 bases from J, the gap between germline ends came to 16 bases. The germline CDR1 and CDR2 sequences are MNHEY and SMNVEV (reference sequence).

This clone was detected only once. V gene TRBV2 combines with J gene TRBJ2-7; maybe TRBD1 (5 bases). The CDR3 is 12 amino acids. Per the germline V gene, CDR1 is SNHLY and CDR2 is FYNNEI. V lost 6 bases and J 3 bases, leaving 9 bases between the germline ends. The CDR3 bases are TGTGCCAGCAGGGACACCCTCTACGAGCAGTACTTC. Translating it yields CASRDTLYEQYF.

The chain employs TRBV7-9 and TRBJ2-5, with D perhaps matching TRBD1 (6 bases). V lost 5 bases and J lost 0, with 7 bases in between. This CDR3 is 13 amino acids long. Germline loops: CDR1 SEHNR, CDR2 FQNEAQ (reference sequence). The CDR3, as DNA: TGTGCCAGCAGCCGGGACAACCAAGAGACCCAGTACTTC. Residues: CASSRDNQETQYF.

The chain joins TRBV4-1 to TRBJ2-1, with D hard to call. Looked up from germline, CDR1 is MGHRA and CDR2 is YSYEKL. There are 17 residues in the CDR3. V lost 0 bases, J lost 0 bases, and 12 bases lay in between. DNA for the CDR3: TGCGCCAGCAGCCAAGATTCTGAGCTGAGCTCCTACAATGAGCAGTTCTTC. Its translation is CASSQDSELSSYNEQFF.

The rearrangement uses TRBV9 and TRBJ2-7; possible D gene TRBD1, 6 bases. The CDR3 loop spans 14 amino acids. V shed 4 bases and J shed 0 bases, with 11 bases lying between them. Per the germline V gene, CDR1 is SGDLS and CDR2 is YYNGEE. The CDR3 nucleotides are TGTGCCAGCAGCTTTGGACAGCCCTCCTACGAGCAGTACTTC. This gives the protein CASSFGQPSYEQYF.

This sequence joins TRBV25-1 and TRBJ2-7; D is perhaps TRBD1 or TRBD2 (5 bases each). The CDR3 is made up of 14 amino acids. The V gene's germline CDR1 is MGHDK and CDR2 SYGVNS. Trimming removed 3 bases from V and 3 bases from J, with 12 bases in between. In nucleotides, the CDR3 is TGTGCCAGCAGTGATCCGGGACCCCTCTACGAGCAGTACTTC. This translates into CASSDPGPLYEQYF.

The genes are TRBV6-9 and TRBJ2-7; TRBD1 agrees at 9 bases. The CDR3 is made up of 14 amino acids. The ends lost 5 bases at V and 2 bases at J; junction bases unmatched: 4. Germline CDR1 is MNHGY and CDR2 is SVAAGI. This CDR3 is CASSEGDRAYEQYF. CDR3 nucleotides: TGTGCCAGCAGTGAAGGGGACAGGGCCTACGAGCAGTACTTC.

A single count supports this clone. The chain has TRBV5-1 and TRBJ2-5; D ambiguous. V was cut by 0 bases and J by 1 base, with 4 bases left in between. The germline V gene has CDR1 SGHRS and CDR2 YFSETQ. This CDR3 has 13 amino acids. The CDR3 is CASSLAFQETQYF. CDR3 coding DNA: TGCGCCAGCAGCTTGGCGTTCCAAGAGACCCAGTACTTC.

This chain connects TRBV5-1 to TRBJ1-1; no reliable D call. This CDR3 spans 16 amino acids. Looked up from germline, CDR1 is SGHRS and CDR2 is YFSETQ. V was pared by 5 bases and J by 4 bases, with 21 bases between. CDR3 amino acids: CASRIRRRGKGTEAFF. The CDR3 DNA is TGCGCCAGCAGAATTAGGCGGCGCGGTAAAGGCACTGAAGCTTTCTTT.

This rearrangement joins TRBV29-1 to TRBJ2-7, with D perhaps TRBD1 or TRBD2 (5 bases each). CDR1 is SQVTM and CDR2 is ANQGSEA in the germline V gene. There are 15 residues in the CDR3. V lost 4 bases, J lost 1 base, and 17 bases lay in between. CDR3 coding DNA: TGCAGCGTTGCTTGCTGGGACCGCCGGTCCTACGAGCAGTACTTC. As protein: CSVACWDRRSYEQYF.

The genes are TRBV27 and TRBJ2-7; tentatively, D is TRBD2 (6 bases). The CDR3 totals 13 residues. Looked up from germline, CDR1 is MNHEY and CDR2 is SMNVEV (reference sequence). Trimming shortened V by 8 bases and J by 1 base, and 12 bases separated the two germline ends. The CDR3 loop is CASREQHSYEQYF. The CDR3 DNA follows: TGTGCCAGCCGGGAGCAGCATTCCTACGAGCAGTACTTC.

The chain combines TRBV7-3 with TRBJ1-1; maybe TRBD1 (5 bases). Trimming cost V 5 bases and J 6 bases, with 22 bases left between them. The CDR3 is 16 amino acids. CDR1 SGHTA and CDR2 FQGTGA come from the germline V gene. CDR3 sequence (DNA): TGTGCCAGCAGCCCATCCGGGGCAGGACCTAGGGCTGAAGCTTTCTTT. It is translated as CASSPSGAGPRAEAFF.

The rearrangement uses TRBV19 and TRBJ2-7, with 14 bases aligning to TRBD2. Looked up from germline, CDR1 is LNHDA and CDR2 is SQIVND (reference sequence). The CDR3 is 15 residues long. Trimming at V came to 6 bases and at J to 5 bases, leaving 6 bases not matched to a gene. The CDR3 here is CASRRGTSGSHEQYF. As DNA, the CDR3 is TGTGCCAGTAGACGTGGGACTAGCGGGAGCCACGAGCAGTACTTC.

The gene calls are TRBV7-7 and TRBJ2-7; 9 bases map to TRBD1. The V segment lost 5 bases and the J segment 5 bases; nucleotides outside the gene matches: 7. Per the germline V gene, CDR1 is SSHAT and CDR2 is FNYEAQ (reference sequence). The CDR3 contains 14 residues. CDR3 protein: CASSLGTGIHEQYF. The CDR3 nucleotides are TGTGCCAGCAGCCTCGGGACAGGGATCCACGAGCAGTACTTC.

J is TRBJ2-5 and V is TRBV27; TRBD2 aligns across 10 bases. The J call is doubtful: the DNA matches TRBJ2-7 better. CDR1 MNHEY and CDR2 SMNVEV come from the germline V gene (reference sequence). The length of the CDR3 is 17 residues. The CDR3 region is CASSLLSPSGSSYEQYF. The CDR3 DNA follows: TGTGCCAGCAGCCTCCTTTCGCCTAGCGGGAGTAGCTACGAGCAGTACTTC.

In its sample, this clone was seen once. The V and J genes are TRBV6-6 and TRBJ2-7; D is undetermined. Trimming shortened V by 5 bases and J by 0 bases, and 11 bases separated the two germline ends. Germline CDR1 is MNHNY and CDR2 is SVGAGI (reference sequence). The CDR3 is made up of 14 amino acids. DNA for the CDR3: TGTGCCAGCAGTCGGGTGGTTAGCTCCTACGAGCAGTACTTC. It translates to CASSRVVSSYEQYF.

V gene TRBV7-9 combines with J gene TRBJ2-7; TRBD2 matches at 9 bases. Germline V gene lookup returns CDR1 SEHNR and CDR2 FQNEAQ (reference sequence). The V segment lost 11 bases and the J segment 0 bases; nucleotides outside the gene matches: 14. The CDR3 length is 16 residues. The CDR3 DNA follows: TGTGCCCCCTGGGCTAGCGGGGTGGGGAGCTCCTACGAGCAGTACTTC. Translated, it gives CAPWASGVGSSYEQYF.